The 22 T cell receptor beta chains in this list originate from one sample, sequenced in a study of blood T cells in healthy people across ages. With a J-beta primer mix and a sample-barcoded 5' primer, a second PCR ran about 7 to 11 cycles. TCRdb re-called the 5' RACE reads with MiXCR, one entry per CDR3 protein. The table has over a million distinct CDR3 sequences, around 45% seen once. The sample consisted of blood. The receptors were sampled from an older woman in good health.

CDR3 sequence (DNA): TGTGCCAGCAGTTACGAGGGGACAGGTAACACTGAAGCTTTCTTT. This gives the protein CASSYEGTGNTEAFF. The chain couples TRBV6-5 to TRBJ1-1; 8 bases agree with TRBD1. The V and J ends lost 2 bases and 2 bases, in that order; junction bases with no gene match: 4. The CDR3 is 15 amino acids. From germline, CDR1 is MNHEY and CDR2 SVGAGI.

The rearrangement uses TRBV27 and TRBJ2-3, with 12 bases fitting TRBD2. Germline-derived CDR1 and CDR2 are MNHEY and SMNVEV (reference sequence). Trimming took 5 bases from V and 3 from J; bases not matched to a gene: 9. The length of the CDR3 is 17 residues. In nucleotides, the CDR3 is TGTGCCAGCAGTCCCCGTGGACTAGCGGGGCCGACAGATACGCAGTATTTT. Translation: CASSPRGLAGPTDTQYF.

This chain connects TRBV12-3 or TRBV12-4 to TRBJ2-5; maybe TRBD1 (6 bases). With 5 bases removed from V and 2 bases from J, the gap between germline ends came to 12 bases. The CDR3 has 14 residues. As DNA, the CDR3 is TGTGCCAGCAGTGTCCGTGGACAGCAAGAGACCCAGTACTTC. Translated, it gives CASSVRGQQETQYF.

The V call is TRBV5-1, the J call TRBJ2-5, with D possibly being TRBD2 (7 bases). V gave up 0 bases and J gave up 1 base, with 10 bases separating them. Germline V gives CDR1 SGHRS, CDR2 YFSETQ. This CDR3 is built from 15 residues. The CDR3 spells CASSLGGGFQETQYF. CDR3 in DNA: TGCGCCAGCAGCTTGGGCGGGGGCTTCCAAGAGACCCAGTACTTC.

The V gene is TRBV29-1, the J gene TRBJ1-1; perhaps TRBD1 as D (5 bases). Looked up from germline, CDR1 is SQVTM and CDR2 is ANQGSEA. This CDR3 region has 13 residues. DNA of the CDR3: TGCGGCATTACGTGGGGCATGAACACTGAAGCTTTCTTT. It is translated as CGITWGMNTEAFF.

In its sample, this clonotype was seen a few times. V is TRBV6-5 and J is TRBJ2-4; TRBD1 matches at 7 bases. The CDR3 loop spans 14 amino acids. From germline, CDR1 is MNHEY and CDR2 SVGAGI. J gave up 9 bases and V 5 bases, and 10 bases lay outside the gene matches. The chain's CDR3 is CASSDKTGRSIQYF. The CDR3 DNA is TGTGCCAGCAGTGACAAGACAGGGCGGAGCATTCAGTACTTC.

The rearrangement uses TRBV5-4 and TRBJ1-2; D uncertain. The germline gives CDR1 SGHNT, CDR2 YYREEE (reference sequence). V was trimmed by 10 bases and J by 9 bases, leaving 7 bases between them. The CDR3 runs 8 residues. The CDR3 nucleotides are TGTGCCGACTTGAGCTACACCTTC. Its protein product is CADLSYTF.

The rearrangement links TRBV10-3 to TRBJ2-1; possibly TRBD2 for D (5 bases). Germline CDR1 reads ENHRY; CDR2 reads SYGVKD. V was shortened by 3 bases and J by 15 bases, with 12 bases between the two germline ends. This CDR3 region has 11 residues. DNA of the CDR3: TGTGCCATCAGTGAAGGGTCTGGAGGGTTCTTC. Translation gives CAISEGSGGFF.

The chain combines TRBV6-5 with TRBJ2-3; TRBD1 aligns across 7 bases. The germline gives CDR1 MNHEY, CDR2 SVGAGI. Trimming cost V 0 bases and J 2 bases; bases outside gene matches: 2. The CDR3 loop spans 15 amino acids. In nucleotides, the CDR3 is TGTGCCAGCAGTTACTCCGGGACAGACACAGATACGCAGTATTTT. Translation gives CASSYSGTDTDTQYF.

This clonotype appeared a few times. J is TRBJ2-5 and V is TRBV21-1; whether TRBD1, the table's D call, matches the DNA was not checked. TRBV21-1 is a pseudogene locus. CDR3 length: 18 residues. CDR3: CASSKVPHDSDSQETQYF. DNA for the CDR3: TGTGCCAGCAGCAAAGTCCCCCATGACTCCGACAGCCAAGAGACCCAGTACTTC.

The chain joins TRBV27 to TRBJ1-5; D gene ambiguous. Trimming took off 2 bases at V and 3 bases at J, with 11 bases between the two ends. The germline gives CDR1 MNHEY, CDR2 SMNVEV (reference sequence). The CDR3 is 15 residues long. The CDR3 bases are TGTGCCAGCAGTTTAACCCCGGCGGCCAATCAGCCCCAGCATTTT. It encodes CASSLTPAANQPQHF.

This clonotype showed up just a few times. The chain is built from TRBV20-1 and TRBJ2-3; D remains ambiguous. Trimming left V 2 bases short and J 1 base short, with 10 bases between. The CDR3 covers 14 residues. In germline, CDR1 is DFQATT, CDR2 SNEGSKA (reference sequence). CDR3 region: CSARWVVGTDTQYF. The DNA of the CDR3 is TGCAGTGCTAGATGGGTAGTGGGCACAGATACGCAGTATTTT.

This clonotype was seen a few times. This sequence joins TRBV20-1 and TRBJ2-1, with TRBD2 matching 8 bases. CDR3 size: 14 residues. The V and J ends lost 5 bases and 9 bases, in that order; junction bases with no gene match: 12. Germline loops: CDR1 DFQATT, CDR2 SNEGSKA (reference sequence). The CDR3 DNA follows: TGCAGTGCTCTACGGGGGGGAAGAGACGCTGAGCAGTTCTTC. It yields the protein CSALRGGRDAEQFF.

This clonotype has at least ten counts. The chain uses TRBV13 and TRBJ2-1; D might be TRBD2 (6 bases). Germline CDR1 and CDR2: PRHDT and FYEKMQ (reference sequence). The CDR3 spans 13 residues. V shed 5 bases and J shed 3 bases, with 8 bases lying between them. The CDR3 DNA is TGTGCCAGCAGCCGGGGAGGCTACAATGAGCAGTTCTTC. Its translation is CASSRGGYNEQFF.

The chain links TRBV4-1 to TRBJ2-7; 8 nucleotides align to TRBD1. With 0 bases clipped from V and 1 base from J, the junction kept 11 bases outside the gene matches. The germline V gene encodes CDR1 MGHRA and CDR2 YSYEKL. CDR3 length: 18 residues. The CDR3 loop is CASSQDWTGRKGSYEQYF. DNA of the CDR3: TGCGCCAGCAGCCAAGATTGGACAGGGAGAAAAGGGTCCTACGAGCAGTACTTC.

The chain carries TRBV11-2 and TRBJ2-1; 11 bases are shared with TRBD2. CDR3 length: 15 amino acids. V lost 4 bases to trimming and J lost 6 bases; unmatched junction nucleotides: 5. Germline CDR1 and CDR2: SGHAT and FQNNGV. CDR3 bases: TGTGCCAGCAGCTCGGGACTAGCGGCCCTCAATGAGCAGTTCTTC. This sequence encodes CASSSGLAALNEQFF.

This clonotype has just a few counts. The chain recombines TRBV5-6 with TRBJ2-1, with 9 bases identical to TRBD1. There are 18 residues in the CDR3. Germline V gene lookup returns CDR1 SGHDT and CDR2 YYEEEE. The junction had 9 bases not matched to a gene; V was cut back by 2 bases and J by 0 bases. CDR3 in amino acids: CASSLGRGQGSSYNEQFF. The CDR3 nucleotides are TGTGCCAGCAGCTTAGGAAGGGGACAGGGAAGCTCCTACAATGAGCAGTTCTTC.

V usage is TRBV12-5 and J usage is TRBJ2-1; perhaps TRBD2 as D (6 bases). This CDR3 is 18 amino acids long. Trimming pared 0 bases from V and 0 bases from J, leaving 15 bases between. Germline V gives CDR1 LGHNT, CDR2 FRNRAP. The CDR3 bases are TGTGCTAGTGGTTTGGTACTTAGCGGTTCTAGCTCCTACAATGAGCAGTTCTTC. Translating it yields CASGLVLSGSSSYNEQFF.

The chain links TRBV27 to TRBJ2-7; 10 bases match TRBD1. The V gene end was trimmed by 10 bases and the J gene end by 2 bases; junction bases not matched to a gene: 11. There are 15 residues in the CDR3. CDR1 is MNHEY, CDR2 SMNVEV, per germline (reference sequence). This chain's CDR3 is CATLTLGQGAYEQYF. As DNA, the CDR3 is TGTGCCACCCTAACTCTCGGACAGGGGGCCTACGAGCAGTACTTC.

This chain uses TRBV4-2 with TRBJ2-7, with 11 nucleotides matching TRBD2. Germline V gives CDR1 LGHNA, CDR2 YNFKEQ. J gave up 7 bases and V 4 bases, and 24 bases lay outside the gene matches. The CDR3 contains 20 residues. CDR3 in amino acids: CASSRSGTSGLLSSYNEQYF. CDR3 DNA sequence: TGTGCCAGCAGCCGATCCGGGACTAGCGGCCTTCTGAGCTCCTACAATGAGCAGTACTTC.

The V gene is TRBV7-9, the J gene TRBJ2-5, with a possible D match to TRBD1 (5 bases). Trimming removed 1 base at V and 5 bases at J, with 11 bases between. The CDR3 runs to 14 residues. Germline lookup yields CDR1 SEHNR and CDR2 FQNEAQ (reference sequence). The CDR3 DNA is TGTGCCAGCAGCTTAGGGCAGGGAATGGAGACCCAGTACTTC. It codes for CASSLGQGMETQYF.

The chain uses TRBV7-2 and TRBJ2-3; weak D call: TRBD2 (5 bases). The germline gives CDR1 SGHTA, CDR2 FQGNSA. Between the trimmed V and J ends, which lost 11 bases and 2 bases, there was a span of 14 bases. The CDR3 loop spans 13 amino acids. In DNA form, the CDR3 reads TGTGCCCCCAGCCAAGACTACACAGATACGCAGTATTTT. Its translation is CAPSQDYTDTQYF.